This entry lists 13 T cell receptor beta chains sequenced from one sample in a study of response to subunit inactivated influenza vaccine. TCRdb passed the RT-PCR reads through MiXCR, listing each CDR3 protein once. The table records more than 700,000 distinct CDR3 sequences, around 20% of them present only once. Sample: PBMCs from blood, taken more than 4 days after vaccination. The source is a man aged 45-65 years who received an inactivated influenza vaccine.

This clonotype was recorded a few times. The rearrangement uses TRBV6-2 or TRBV6-3 and TRBJ2-3, with D perhaps matching TRBD1 (7 bases). Germline V CDR1 and CDR2: MNHEY, SVGEGT. The CDR3 has 15 residues. Trimming pared 7 bases from V and 0 bases from J, leaving 14 bases between. The CDR3 sequence: CASTPGGSSTDTQYF. Here the CDR3 DNA reads TGTGCCAGCACCCCAGGGGGGTCTAGCACAGATACGCAGTATTTT.

The chain couples TRBV28 to TRBJ2-7; D perhaps matches TRBD2 (5 bases). Germline assignment: CDR1 MDHEN and CDR2 SYDVKM. V was clipped by 7 bases and J by 2 bases, with 15 bases between them. There are 14 residues in the CDR3. In nucleotides, the CDR3 is TGTGCCAGCATGACCCAGCGGAGCCCCTACGAGCAGTACTTC. It specifies CASMTQRSPYEQYF.

This clonotype was found a few times. This CDR3 is CSASRSQNNQPQHF. CDR3 sequence (DNA): TGCAGTGCTAGTCGGTCACAGAACAATCAGCCCCAGCATTTT. The chain carries TRBV20-1 and TRBJ1-5, with D hard to call. This CDR3 has 14 residues. Germline V gene lookup returns CDR1 DFQATT and CDR2 SNEGSKA (reference sequence). The V gene lost 3 bases and the J gene lost 3 bases, with 12 bases spanning the gap.

The CDR3 sequence: CASSLARLGADEQYF. In DNA, the CDR3 is TGTGCCAGCAGCTTAGCCCGCTTAGGCGCGGACGAGCAGTACTTC. The rearrangement uses TRBV7-9 and TRBJ2-7; no firm D call. The CDR3 is made up of 15 amino acids. CDR1 and CDR2 from the germline V gene are SEHNR and FQNEAQ (reference sequence). V shed 0 bases and J shed 5 bases, with 14 bases lying between them.

This clonotype appeared a few times. The chain employs TRBV5-1 and TRBJ2-3; no definite D call. Germline V gene sequence: CDR1 SGHRS, CDR2 YFSETQ. CDR3 length: 13 amino acids. V lost 1 base and J 5 bases, leaving 8 bases between the germline ends. The CDR3 nucleotides are TGCGCCAGCAGCTTGCGTATAGGAGATACGCAGTATTTT. It yields the protein CASSLRIGDTQYF.

This clonotype was detected many times. The rearrangement uses TRBV12-3 or TRBV12-4 and TRBJ2-1; D gene uncertain. This CDR3 has 12 residues. Trimming took 1 base from V and 9 from J, leaving 7 bases between them. CDR3 sequence (DNA): TGTGCCAGCAGTTTAGGGACCTCTGAGCAGTTCTTC. Translation: CASSLGTSEQFF.

This chain joins TRBV12-3 or TRBV12-4 and TRBJ2-1, with TRBD2 matching 9 bases. This CDR3 spans 15 amino acids. The V and J ends lost 6 bases and 5 bases, in that order; junction bases with no gene match: 8. The CDR3 sequence is CASSPIAGVHNEQFF. The CDR3 DNA sequence: TGTGCCAGCAGCCCCATAGCGGGGGTTCACAATGAGCAGTTCTTC.

The sample holds one count of this clonotype. The V gene is TRBV3-1, the J gene TRBJ2-1; 13 nucleotides agree with TRBD2. Germline CDR1 is LGHDT and CDR2 is YNNKEL (reference sequence). This CDR3 is built from 14 residues. Trimming removed 4 bases from V and 9 bases from J; junction bases left unmatched: 3. The CDR3 nucleotides read TGTGCCAGCAGCCGGACTAGCGGGAGTCGTGAGCAGTTCTTC. It encodes CASSRTSGSREQFF.

This chain connects TRBV6-1 to TRBJ2-3; D possibly corresponds to TRBD2 (6 bases). Trimming removed 1 base from V and 0 bases from J, with 8 bases in between. The V gene's germline CDR1 is MNHNS and CDR2 SASEGT. This CDR3 comprises 15 residues. In DNA, the CDR3 is TGTGCCAGCAGTGAAGTGGGAGGCAGCACAGATACGCAGTATTTT. This codes for CASSEVGGSTDTQYF.

This clonotype occurred once. The CDR3 spells CASSLGSTSGSDEQFF. CDR3 DNA: TGCGCCAGCAGCTTGGGTTCGACTAGCGGGAGCGATGAGCAGTTCTTC. The J gene is TRBJ2-1, the V gene TRBV5-1, with 12 positions matching TRBD2. Germline V gene lookup returns CDR1 SGHRS and CDR2 YFSETQ. J was trimmed by 8 bases and V by 0 bases; bases with no gene match: 6. The CDR3 sequence is 16 residues long.

This clonotype was observed a handful of times. This chain joins TRBV29-1 and TRBJ2-1; 8 positions agree with TRBD1. Germline CDR1 and CDR2: SQVTM and ANQGSEA. This CDR3 has 14 amino acids. With 6 bases clipped from V and 6 bases from J, the junction kept 10 bases outside the gene matches. The CDR3 sequence is CSVLDRGDGNEQFF. The DNA of the CDR3 is TGCAGCGTCTTAGACAGGGGCGATGGCAATGAGCAGTTCTTC.

V usage is TRBV6-2 or TRBV6-3 and J usage is TRBJ1-1; D is perhaps TRBD1 (5 bases). This CDR3 has 14 amino acids. V was clipped by 6 bases and J by 7 bases, with 18 bases between them. Per the germline V gene, CDR1 is MNHEY and CDR2 is SVGEGT. This CDR3 reads CASRSEGYLLEAFF. CDR3 sequence (DNA): TGTGCCAGCAGGTCCGAGGGGTACCTACTTGAAGCTTTCTTT.

The V and J genes are TRBV11-2 and TRBJ2-5; maybe TRBD2 (6 bases). The germline V and J ends were trimmed by 1 base and 3 bases, with 12 bases remaining between them. This CDR3 region has 15 residues. Germline values: CDR1 SGHAT, CDR2 FQNNGV. As DNA, the CDR3 is TGTGCCAGCAGCTTAGTAATCGGGGGAAAAGAGACCCAGTACTTC. Translating gives CASSLVIGGKETQYF.